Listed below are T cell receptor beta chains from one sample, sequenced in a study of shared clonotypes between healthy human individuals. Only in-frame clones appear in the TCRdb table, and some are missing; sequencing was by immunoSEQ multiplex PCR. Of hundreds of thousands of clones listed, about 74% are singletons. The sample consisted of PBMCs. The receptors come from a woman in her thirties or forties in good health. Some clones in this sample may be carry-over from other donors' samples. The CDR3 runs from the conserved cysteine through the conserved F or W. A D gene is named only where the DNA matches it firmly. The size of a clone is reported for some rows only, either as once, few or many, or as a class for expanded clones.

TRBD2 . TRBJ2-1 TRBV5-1 CASSLRTSGRENEQFF TGCGCCAGCAGCTTGAGGACTAGCGGGAGGGAAAATGAGCAGTTCTTC
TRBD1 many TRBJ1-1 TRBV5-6 CASSLGKGAQGTEAFF TGTGCCAGCAGCTTGGGAAAGGGGGCGCAGGGGACTGAAGCTTTCTTT
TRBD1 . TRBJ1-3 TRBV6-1 CASSPGQAGNTIYF TGTGCCAGCAGTCCTGGACAGGCTGGAAACACCATATATTTT
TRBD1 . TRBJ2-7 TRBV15 CATSRGGDRGPSYEQYF TGTGCCACCAGCAGAGGGGGCGACAGGGGCCCTTCCTACGAGCAGTACTTC
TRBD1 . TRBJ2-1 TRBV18 CASSPGQEPLIQEQFF TGTGCCAGCTCACCGGGACAGGAACCTTTAATACAGGAGCAGTTCTTC
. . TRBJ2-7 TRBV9 CASSTSGRAPSYEQYF TGTGCCAGCAGCACATCGGGGCGGGCGCCCTCCTACGAGCAGTACTTC
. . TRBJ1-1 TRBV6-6 CASSPKENTEAFF TGTGCCAGCAGTCCCAAGGAGAACACTGAAGCTTTCTTT
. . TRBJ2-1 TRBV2 CASSEGGSEQFF TGTGCCAGCAGTGAAGGGGGGTCTGAGCAGTTCTTC
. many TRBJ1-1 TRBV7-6 CASSPDSIAPEAFF TGTGCCAGCAGCCCCGACTCCATCGCCCCTGAAGCTTTCTTT
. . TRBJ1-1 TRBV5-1 CASSLDGVNTEAFF TGCGCCAGCAGCTTGGATGGTGTGAACACTGAAGCTTTCTTT
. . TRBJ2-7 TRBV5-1 CASSLGGGLAYEQYF TGCGCCAGCAGCCTCGGCGGGGGCTTGGCCTACGAGCAGTACTTC
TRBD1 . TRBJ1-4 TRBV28 CASSLLGQSNEKLFF TGTGCCAGCAGTTTATTGGGACAGTCTAATGAAAAACTGTTTTTT
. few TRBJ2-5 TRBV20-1 CSASFLETQYF TGCAGTGCTAGCTTCCTCGAGACCCAGTACTTC
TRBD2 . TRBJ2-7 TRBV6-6 CAIQKRESYEQYF TGTGCCATACAAAAGCGGGAGTCCTACGAGCAGTACTTC
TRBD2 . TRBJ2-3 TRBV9 CASSVDSGRADTQYF TGTGCCAGCAGCGTAGATTCCGGGAGGGCCGATACGCAGTATTTT
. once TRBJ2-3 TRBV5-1 CASSFGRGPDTQYF TGCGCCAGCAGCTTCGGGCGGGGCCCAGATACGCAGTATTTT
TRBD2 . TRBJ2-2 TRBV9 CASSDKRGNTGELFF TGTGCCAGCAGCGACAAGCGGGGGAACACCGGGGAGCTGTTTTTT
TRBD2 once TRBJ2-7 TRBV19 CASSISAGGPHYEQYF TGTGCCAGTAGTATTTCGGCGGGAGGGCCCCACTACGAGCAGTACTTC
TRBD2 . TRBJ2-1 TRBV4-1 CASSQGISGNREQFF TGCGCCAGCAGCCAAGGTATTAGCGGGAATCGGGAGCAGTTCTTC
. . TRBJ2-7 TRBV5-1 CASSSALGTPGEQYF TGCGCCAGCAGCTCGGCGCTCGGGACACCGGGAGAGCAGTACTTC
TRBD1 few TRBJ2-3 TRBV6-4 CASSDSGQATDTQYF TGTGCCAGCAGTGACTCCGGACAGGCCACAGATACGCAGTATTTT
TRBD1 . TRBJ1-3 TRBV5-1 CASSMMTGTSGNTIYF TGCGCCAGCAGCATGATGACAGGGACCTCTGGAAACACCATATATTTT
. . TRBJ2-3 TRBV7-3 CASSPQARSHTQYF TGTGCCAGCAGCCCCCAGGCTAGATCCCATACGCAGTATTTT
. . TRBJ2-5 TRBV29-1 CSAPYGGRSETQYF TGCAGCGCGCCCTACGGGGGCAGGTCAGAGACCCAGTACTTC
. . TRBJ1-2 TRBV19 CASSPTGEDGYTF TGTGCCAGTAGTCCGACGGGGGAGGATGGCTACACCTTC
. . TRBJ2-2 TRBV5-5 CASPQGRAALKGELFF TGTGCCAGTCCCCAGGGGCGAGCGGCACTGAAGGGGGAGCTGTTTTTT
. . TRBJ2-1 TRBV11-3 CASSLDRWGSLSYNEQFF TGTGCCAGCAGCTTAGATCGCTGGGGCAGTCTCTCCTACAATGAGCAGTTCTTC
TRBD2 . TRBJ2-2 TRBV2 CASKARLAGVVGELFF TGTGCCAGCAAAGCGCGGCTAGCGGGAGTAGTCGGGGAGCTGTTTTTT
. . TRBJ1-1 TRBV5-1 CASSLGPTQGMEAFF TGCGCCAGCAGCTTGGGTCCCACACAGGGTATGGAAGCTTTCTTT
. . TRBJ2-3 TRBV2 CASSPSPAGTDTQYF TGTGCCAGCAGCCCTAGCCCTGCAGGCACAGATACGCAGTATTTT
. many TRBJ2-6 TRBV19 CASSLPGAGANVLTF TGTGCCAGTAGTCTCCCGGGGGCTGGGGCCAACGTCCTGACTTTC
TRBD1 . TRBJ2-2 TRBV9 CASSALQGTGELFF TGTGCCAGCAGCGCCCTACAGGGGACCGGGGAGCTGTTTTTT
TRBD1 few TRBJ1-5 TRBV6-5 CASSPDRDQPQHF TGTGCCAGCAGCCCGGACAGGGATCAGCCCCAGCATTTT
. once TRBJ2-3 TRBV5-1 CASNLWGSADTQYF TGCGCCAGCAACCTGTGGGGTAGCGCGGATACGCAGTATTTT
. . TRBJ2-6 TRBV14 CASSQEQGGVRTGANVLTF TGTGCCAGCAGCCAAGAACAGGGTGGGGTGCGGACTGGGGCCAACGTCCTGACTTTC
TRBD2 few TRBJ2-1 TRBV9 CASSVTSGPSDEQFF TGTGCCAGCAGCGTAACTAGCGGTCCCTCGGATGAGCAGTTCTTC
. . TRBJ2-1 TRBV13 CASSLGGPKTFF TGTGCCAGCAGCCTCGGCGGACCCAAAACGTTCTTC
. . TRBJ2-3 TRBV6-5 CASSYATGTDTQYF TGTGCCAGCAGTTACGCGACCGGGACAGATACGCAGTATTTT
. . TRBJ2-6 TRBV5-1 CASSRTPESGANVLTF TGCGCCAGCAGCCGGACCCCCGAAAGCGGGGCCAACGTCCTGACTTTC
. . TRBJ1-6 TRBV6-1 CASGGGTVSYNSPLHF TGTGCCAGCGGTGGGGGGACGGTCTCCTATAATTCACCCCTCCACTTT
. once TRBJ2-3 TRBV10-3 CAISGASTDTQYF TGTGCCATCAGTGGTGCTAGCACAGATACGCAGTATTTT
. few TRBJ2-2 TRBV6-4 CASSPTGYTGELFF TGTGCCAGCAGCCCGACAGGTTACACCGGGGAGCTGTTTTTT
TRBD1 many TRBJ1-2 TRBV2 CASSPQGTNYGYTF TGTGCCAGCAGTCCACAGGGGACTAACTATGGCTACACCTTC